The rows below give T cell receptor beta chains drawn from one sample of a study of blood T cells in healthy people across ages. TCRdb itself ran the 5' RACE reads through MiXCR, one entry per CDR3 protein. The sample records about 760,000 distinct CDR3 sequences, around three fifths being singletons. The sample was blood. These receptors originate from a man aged 40-55 years in good health. The CDR3 runs from the conserved cysteine through the conserved F or W. Fields, in order: D gene, clone size, J gene, V gene, CDR3 protein, CDR3 DNA. D genes are given only for firm matches. Clone size is stated in some rows and not others, as once, few, many or a class when expanded.

D: -; size: -; J: TRBJ1-5; V: TRBV7-2; CDR3: CASSFDVLNQPQHF; DNA: TGTGCCAGCAGCTTCGACGTGTTGAATCAGCCCCAGCATTTT
D: -; size: few; J: TRBJ2-1; V: TRBV18; CDR3: CASSSFTGGGTHEQFF; DNA: TGTGCCAGCTCATCTTTTACAGGGGGGGGGACGCATGAGCAGTTCTTC
D: -; size: few; J: TRBJ2-1; V: TRBV10-3; CDR3: CAISEYIQPNEQFF; DNA: TGTGCCATCAGTGAGTATATCCAGCCCAATGAGCAGTTCTTC
D: TRBD1; size: -; J: TRBJ2-7; V: TRBV5-6; CDR3: CASSSTGTGLMRVSYEQYF; DNA: TGTGCCAGCAGCTCAACCGGGACAGGGTTAATGAGGGTTTCCTACGAGCAGTACTTC
D: -; size: once; J: TRBJ1-1; V: TRBV19; CDR3: CATSNTEAFF; DNA: TGTGCCACATCGAACACTGAAGCTTTCTTT
D: TRBD1; size: many; J: TRBJ1-2; V: TRBV7-2; CDR3: CASSFRPALIRDRDGYTF; DNA: TGTGCCAGCAGCTTCCGCCCGGCCTTAATCCGGGACAGGGATGGCTACACCTTC
D: TRBD2; size: -; J: TRBJ2-1; V: TRBV7-3; CDR3: CASSLISSGGLSNEQFF; DNA: TGTGCCAGCAGCTTAATAAGTAGCGGGGGCCTTTCGAATGAGCAGTTCTTC
D: -; size: few; J: TRBJ2-5; V: TRBV29-1; CDR3: CSVARSPQETQYF; DNA: TGCAGCGTTGCCCGCTCCCCACAAGAGACCCAGTACTTC
D: -; size: -; J: TRBJ1-4; V: TRBV20-1; CDR3: CSALKGVLNEKLFF; DNA: TGCAGTGCTTTAAAGGGAGTACTAAATGAAAAACTGTTTTTT
D: TRBD2; size: once; J: TRBJ2-1; V: TRBV6-5; CDR3: CASSYSPLLAGGQFF; DNA: TGTGCCAGCAGTTACTCGCCTCTGCTAGCGGGGGGGCAGTTCTTC
D: TRBD1; size: -; J: TRBJ1-6; V: TRBV27; CDR3: CASSLDRAAPLHF; DNA: TGTGCCAGCAGTTTGGACAGGGCGGCGCCCCTCCACTTT
D: -; size: -; J: TRBJ1-5; V: TRBV6-1; CDR3: CASKEGVGQPQHF; DNA: TGTGCCAGCAAGGAGGGTGTAGGTCAGCCCCAGCATTTT
D: TRBD1; size: -; J: TRBJ2-5; V: TRBV3-1; CDR3: CASSGQYRGQETQYF; DNA: TGTGCCAGCAGCGGACAATACAGGGGCCAAGAGACCCAGTACTTC
D: TRBD2; size: -; J: TRBJ2-2; V: TRBV12-3/TRBV12-4; CDR3: CASSPGGAGELFF; DNA: TGTGCCAGCAGTCCGGGGGGGGCCGGGGAGCTGTTTTTT
D: -; size: -; J: TRBJ2-3; V: TRBV30; CDR3: CAWKDTDTQYF; DNA: TGTGCCTGGAAGGACACAGATACGCAGTATTTT
D: TRBD2; size: -; J: TRBJ2-3; V: TRBV29-1; CDR3: CSGSSGGNTDTQYF; DNA: TGCAGCGGAAGTTCGGGGGGAAACACAGATACGCAGTATTTT
D: -; size: few; J: TRBJ2-5; V: TRBV6-1; CDR3: CASRGDGARRTQYF; DNA: TGTGCCAGCAGGGGAGACGGGGCGAGGAGGACCCAGTACTTC
D: TRBD2; size: many; J: TRBJ2-7; V: TRBV10-3; CDR3: CAISEGGTSAYEQYF; DNA: TGTGCCATCAGTGAGGGAGGGACTAGCGCCTACGAGCAGTACTTC
D: -; size: -; J: TRBJ2-3; V: TRBV12-3/TRBV12-4; CDR3: CASSFNYGTDTQYF; DNA: TGTGCCAGCAGTTTTAACTACGGCACAGATACGCAGTATTTT
D: TRBD1; size: few; J: TRBJ2-5; V: TRBV9; CDR3: CASSGTGVKYF; DNA: TGTGCCAGCAGTGGGACAGGGGTAAAGTACTTC
D: TRBD2; size: few; J: TRBJ2-1; V: TRBV24-1; CDR3: CATSDFSRGGFSEQFF; DNA: TGTGCCACCAGTGATTTTTCGCGGGGAGGGTTCAGTGAGCAGTTCTTC
D: -; size: -; J: TRBJ2-5; V: TRBV15; CDR3: CATSRDLYNEQYF; DNA: TGTGCCACCAGCAGAGATCTCTACAATGAGCAGTACTTC
D: TRBD1; size: few; J: TRBJ1-2; V: TRBV15; CDR3: CATSPGQGNSGGYTF; DNA: TGTGCCACCAGCCCGGGACAGGGGAACTCGGGGGGCTACACCTTC
D: TRBD1; size: -; J: TRBJ2-3; V: TRBV7-3; CDR3: CASSLDRAVNTQYF; DNA: TGTGCCAGCAGCTTGGACAGGGCGGTAAATACGCAGTATTTT
D: -; size: few; J: TRBJ2-5; V: TRBV20-1; CDR3: CSATDIPRAETQYF; DNA: TGCAGTGCAACGGACATCCCCCGGGCAGAGACCCAGTACTTC
D: -; size: -; J: TRBJ2-7; V: TRBV5-1; CDR3: CASSAGSTYNEQYF; DNA: TGCGCCAGCAGTGCCGGGAGTACCTACAATGAGCAGTACTTC
D: -; size: -; J: TRBJ2-3; V: TRBV28; CDR3: CASSSTGGQQYTQYF; DNA: TGTGCCAGCAGTTCCACGGGGGGCCAACAATATACGCAGTATTTT
D: -; size: few; J: TRBJ2-1; V: TRBV7-3; CDR3: CASSLGSRARYNEQFF; DNA: TGTGCCAGCAGCTTAGGGTCCCGGGCGCGATACAATGAGCAGTTCTTC
D: TRBD2; size: -; J: TRBJ2-3; V: TRBV20-1; CDR3: CSARSPPGLAPDTQYF; DNA: TGCAGTGCTCGTTCCCCTCCAGGACTAGCACCAGATACGCAGTATTTT
D: -; size: -; J: TRBJ2-1; V: TRBV6-2/TRBV6-3; CDR3: CASSYPDRNYNEQFF; DNA: TGTGCCAGCAGTTACCCGGATAGAAACTACAATGAGCAGTTCTTC
D: -; size: few; J: TRBJ1-1; V: TRBV4-2; CDR3: CASSPDSSRGSTEAFF; DNA: TGTGCCAGCAGCCCGGACAGCTCCCGAGGGTCCACTGAAGCTTTCTTT
D: -; size: -; J: TRBJ2-1; V: TRBV20-1; CDR3: CSARARDSSYNEQFF; DNA: TGCAGTGCTAGGGCGCGGGACAGCTCCTACAATGAGCAGTTCTTC
D: -; size: once; J: TRBJ1-4; V: TRBV20-1; CDR3: CSVSSKNEKLFF; DNA: TGCAGTGTATCGAGTAAGAATGAAAAACTGTTTTTT
D: TRBD2; size: -; J: TRBJ2-5; V: TRBV6-2/TRBV6-3; CDR3: CASSYPVVTSPEKQYF; DNA: TGTGCCAGCAGTTACCCCGTCGTGACTAGCCCTGAGAAGCAGTACTTC
D: TRBD1; size: few; J: TRBJ2-7; V: TRBV4-2; CDR3: CASSQAGTGPYEQYF; DNA: TGTGCCAGCAGCCAAGCCGGGACAGGGCCATACGAGCAGTACTTC
D: -; size: -; J: TRBJ2-2; V: TRBV28; CDR3: CASNEWTGELFF; DNA: TGTGCCAGCAATGAGTGGACCGGGGAGCTGTTTTTT
D: -; size: -; J: TRBJ2-3; V: TRBV29-1; CDR3: CSVASLQGITQYF; DNA: TGCAGCGTTGCTTCCCTCCAGGGTATCACGCAGTATTTT
D: TRBD1; size: -; J: TRBJ1-5; V: TRBV12-3/TRBV12-4; CDR3: CASAGTGSWTQHF; DNA: TGTGCCAGCGCCGGGACAGGGAGTTGGACCCAGCATTTT
D: -; size: -; J: TRBJ2-7; V: TRBV27; CDR3: CASSLLGTLNEQYF; DNA: TGTGCCAGCAGTTTATTAGGGACCCTTAACGAGCAGTACTTC
D: -; size: -; J: TRBJ2-1; V: TRBV3-1; CDR3: CASSQKVMRSEQFF; DNA: TGTGCCAGCAGCCAAAAAGTGATGCGTAGTGAGCAGTTCTTC
D: -; size: -; J: TRBJ2-3; V: TRBV7-9; CDR3: CASSLVLGRGEDTQYF; DNA: TGTGCCAGCAGCTTAGTTCTAGGGAGAGGGGAAGATACGCAGTATTTT
D: TRBD1; size: -; J: TRBJ2-1; V: TRBV28; CDR3: CASSLKLWGQGSYNEQFF; DNA: TGTGCCAGCAGTTTAAAGCTCTGGGGACAGGGTTCCTACAATGAGCAGTTCTTC
D: TRBD1; size: -; J: TRBJ2-1; V: TRBV29-1; CDR3: CSVGEPGQGSYNEQFF; DNA: TGCAGCGTTGGAGAACCTGGACAGGGGTCCTACAATGAGCAGTTCTTC
D: -; size: -; J: TRBJ2-4; V: TRBV5-1; CDR3: CASSLGPGPENIQYF; DNA: TGCGCCAGCAGCTTGGGTCCGGGGCCCGAAAACATTCAGTACTTC
D: -; size: -; J: TRBJ2-3; V: TRBV6-1; CDR3: CASSPLETVNTDTQYF; DNA: TGTGCCAGCAGTCCATTGGAGACAGTTAACACAGATACGCAGTATTTT
D: -; size: -; J: TRBJ2-1; V: TRBV20-1; CDR3: CSAREVRRWFF; DNA: TGCAGTGCTAGGGAGGTTAGGCGATGGTTCTTC
D: TRBD2; size: few; J: TRBJ2-5; V: TRBV6-5; CDR3: CASRSSGGLGETQYF; DNA: TGTGCCAGCAGATCTAGCGGGGGGCTTGGAGAGACCCAGTACTTC
D: -; size: -; J: TRBJ2-1; V: TRBV20-1; CDR3: CSVGQVGEQFF; DNA: TGCAGTGTTGGTCAGGTCGGTGAGCAGTTCTTC
D: -; size: -; J: TRBJ2-7; V: TRBV27; CDR3: CASSFHMGEQYF; DNA: TGTGCCAGCAGTTTCCATATGGGCGAGCAGTACTTC
D: TRBD2; size: -; J: TRBJ2-3; V: TRBV6-1; CDR3: CASSEGVAGGVYTDTQYF; DNA: TGTGCCAGCAGTGAAGGGGTAGCGGGAGGGGTTTACACAGATACGCAGTATTTT
D: TRBD2; size: few; J: TRBJ2-4; V: TRBV7-2; CDR3: CASSLEVAPGGNIQYF; DNA: TGTGCCAGCAGCTTAGAGGTGGCGCCCGGGGGGAACATTCAGTACTTC
D: -; size: -; J: TRBJ2-4; V: TRBV12-3/TRBV12-4; CDR3: CASSRGMEQYF; DNA: TGTGCCAGCAGTCGAGGGATGGAGCAGTACTTC
D: -; size: -; J: TRBJ2-5; V: TRBV10-2; CDR3: CASSENRAGAQYF; DNA: TGCGCCAGCAGTGAGAACAGGGCAGGCGCCCAGTACTTC
D: TRBD2; size: -; J: TRBJ2-1; V: TRBV7-3; CDR3: CASSLRTSGNYNEQFF; DNA: TGTGCCAGCAGCTTAAGAACTAGCGGAAACTACAATGAGCAGTTCTTC
D: -; size: -; J: TRBJ2-1; V: TRBV7-3; CDR3: CASSLASSGLFF; DNA: TGTGCCAGCAGCTTAGCCTCATCGGGTCTGTTCTTC
D: -; size: -; J: TRBJ2-7; V: TRBV6-2/TRBV6-3; CDR3: CASSRELTGDEQYF; DNA: TGTGCCAGCAGTCGGGAGTTAACGGGGGACGAGCAGTACTTC
D: TRBD2; size: few; J: TRBJ2-3; V: TRBV7-8; CDR3: CASSRFVLQRGGTSTDTQYF; DNA: TGTGCCAGCAGCCGCTTTGTACTTCAGCGGGGGGGGACTAGCACAGATACGCAGTATTTT
D: TRBD1; size: -; J: TRBJ2-7; V: TRBV10-3; CDR3: CAISEQGAAYEQYF; DNA: TGTGCCATCAGTGAACAGGGGGCAGCCTACGAGCAGTACTTC
D: -; size: -; J: TRBJ2-5; V: TRBV29-1; CDR3: CTPSGRFPETQYF; DNA: TGCACCCCCAGCGGGCGCTTCCCAGAGACCCAGTACTTC